This is a list of T cell receptor beta chains from one sample in a study of yellow fever vaccine responses in identical twins. Each CDR3 protein is one row after TCRdb ran MiXCR on the RT-PCR reads. The sample consists of a few thousand distinct CDR3 sequences, roughly 84% of them appearing once. The starting material was T cells from blood (PBMCs), unsorted or a sorted subset (not recorded which), obtained before or after yellow fever vaccination (not recorded which). The receptors come from a woman aged 18-29 years who received the yellow fever vaccine. Both conserved end residues are part of each CDR3. The D gene is left open where the match is weak. A row's size may be missing; if present it is once, few, many or a size class.

d_call clone_size cdr3_length j_call v_call cdr3_nt cdr3_aa
TRBD2 - 16 TRBJ2-1 TRBV2 TGTGCCAGCAGTGAGGCTAGCGGGAGCGCCAACAATGAGCAGTTCTTC CASSEASGSANNEQFF
- - 13 TRBJ2-7 TRBV11-1 TGTGCCAGCAGCCCGTCAGACCGCTACGAGCAGTACTTC CASSPSDRYEQYF
TRBD1 few 15 TRBJ2-5 TRBV5-1 TGCGCCAGCAGCCTGTCGAGGGGGCGCCAAGAGACCCAGTACTTC CASSLSRGRQETQYF
- - 15 TRBJ1-6 TRBV5-1 TGCGCCAGCAGCTTGGGGGCCTCCTATAATTCACCCCTCCACTTT CASSLGASYNSPLHF
- few 16 TRBJ2-4 TRBV11-1 TGTGCCAGCAGCTTAGCTGGGCCGGGAGCCAAAAACATTCAGTACTTC CASSLAGPGAKNIQYF
- - 14 TRBJ2-5 TRBV7-9 TGTGCCAGCAGCTGGAGCGGGCAACAAGAGACCCAGTACTTC CASSWSGQQETQYF
- - 13 TRBJ2-5 TRBV12-3/TRBV12-4 TGTGCCAGCACTACAGGGCGGTCGGAGACCCAGTACTTC CASTTGRSETQYF
- - 14 TRBJ2-7 TRBV4-2 TGTGCCAGCAGCCAAGTGTACGGCCACTACGAGCAGTACTTC CASSQVYGHYEQYF
- - 15 TRBJ2-1 TRBV18 TGTGCCAGCTCACCAATGGCGGCCCTGTACAATGAGCAGTTCTTC CASSPMAALYNEQFF
- - 16 TRBJ2-6 TRBV13 TGTGCCAGGGCAATAGCAGGGGTGTCTGGGGCCAACGTCCTGACTTTC CARAIAGVSGANVLTF
- - 14 TRBJ2-1 TRBV20-1 TGCAGTGCTAGTCCCGCGGGGCCCTACAATGAGCAGTTCTTC CSASPAGPYNEQFF
TRBD1 - 16 TRBJ2-1 TRBV7-9 TGTGCCAGCAGCTTCCCGACAGGGAAAAACAACAATGAGCAGTTCTTC CASSFPTGKNNNEQFF
TRBD2 once 16 TRBJ2-1 TRBV9 TGTGCCAGCAGCGTTACGGCGGGGGAAAAGGGAAATGAGCAGTTCTTC CASSVTAGEKGNEQFF
- - 17 TRBJ2-1 TRBV6-6 TGTGCCAGCAGTTACTCCCCACCTTGCGGGGTCTACAATGAGCAGTTCTTC CASSYSPPCGVYNEQFF
TRBD1 - 14 TRBJ2-7 TRBV11-3 TGTGCCAGCAGCTTAGCAGGACAGGGGAACGAGCAGTACTTC CASSLAGQGNEQYF
TRBD2 few 16 TRBJ2-3 TRBV11-1 TGTGCCAGCAGCCGGACTAGCGGACCTAGCACAGATACGCAGTATTTT CASSRTSGPSTDTQYF
- - 14 TRBJ1-5 TRBV7-9 TGTGCCAGCAGCTTAGGGGAATTCGATCAGCCCCAGCATTTT CASSLGEFDQPQHF
- - 14 TRBJ1-3 TRBV4-1 TGCGCCAGCAGCCAAGATTTTGGATCCAGACTCATATATTTT CASSQDFGSRLIYF
- - 12 TRBJ2-7 TRBV18 TGTGCCAGCTCACCAATGGGTCACGAGCAGTACTTC CASSPMGHEQYF
TRBD1 once 16 TRBJ1-2 TRBV28 TGTGCCAGCAGTCTGCGAGGGACAGCAGCTAACTATGGCTACACCTTC CASSLRGTAANYGYTF
- - 15 TRBJ2-5 TRBV27 TGTGCCAGCAGTCCTTACGGGACAGCGGGAGAGACCCAGTACTTC CASSPYGTAGETQYF
- - 15 TRBJ2-3 TRBV5-4 TGTGCCAGCAGCTTGGTGGTCAGGGGCGCAGATACGCAGTATTTT CASSLVVRGADTQYF
TRBD1 - 14 TRBJ1-2 TRBV2 TGTGCCAGCAGTACTAGACAGGGGGCGTATGGCTACACCTTC CASSTRQGAYGYTF
TRBD1 - 14 TRBJ2-5 TRBV13 TGTGCCAGCAGCTTAGGACAGGGGCAAGAGACCCAGTACTTC CASSLGQGQETQYF
TRBD2 - 17 TRBJ2-1 TRBV5-6 TGTGCCAGCAGCGTGTGGACTAGCGGGGGTCCCTACAATGAGCAGTTCTTC CASSVWTSGGPYNEQFF
- - 13 TRBJ2-5 TRBV29-1 TGCAGCGTTGATCCGGGACGCCAAGAGACCCAGTACTTC CSVDPGRQETQYF
- once 11 TRBJ2-7 TRBV24-1 TGTGCCACCAGCGACAGTTTCGAGCAGTACTTC CATSDSFEQYF
- - 16 TRBJ2-7 TRBV5-6 TGTGCCAGCAGCAAAGGACAGGGAGGGAGCTCCTACGAGCAGTACTTC CASSKGQGGSSYEQYF
- - 12 TRBJ2-7 TRBV5-6 TGTGCCAGCAGCTTTAGAAGTGGCGAGCAGTACTTC CASSFRSGEQYF
- - 15 TRBJ1-1 TRBV25-1 TGTGCCAGCAGTGATCGTTCGGGACCATACACTGAAGCTTTCTTT CASSDRSGPYTEAFF
- - 12 TRBJ2-5 TRBV25-1 TGTGCCAGCAGTGCTTATTCTGAGACCCAGTACTTC CASSAYSETQYF
- - 13 TRBJ2-3 TRBV2 TGTGCCAGCAGGTCGGACAACACAGATACGCAGTATTTT CASRSDNTDTQYF
TRBD1 - 15 TRBJ2-1 TRBV5-1 TGCGCCAGCAGCTTTGGACAGGGGCCTTACAATGAGCAGTTCTTC CASSFGQGPYNEQFF
- - 14 TRBJ2-5 TRBV11-2 TGTGCCAGCAGCCCCCTTGGGTTTCCGGAGACCCAGTACTTC CASSPLGFPETQYF
TRBD2 - 13 TRBJ2-5 TRBV29-1 TGCAGCGCCCCTTCACTAGCGCGAGAGACCCAGTACTTC CSAPSLARETQYF
TRBD1 - 13 TRBJ2-7 TRBV11-1 TGTGCCAGCAGCCTAGGTCGACAGGGAGAGCAGTACTTC CASSLGRQGEQYF
TRBD1 - 14 TRBJ1-6 TRBV3-1 TGTGCCAGCAGCCAGACAGGGGGCAATTCACCCCTCCACTTT CASSQTGGNSPLHF
- - 11 TRBJ2-7 TRBV11-2 TGTGCCAGCAGCTTCCAATTCGAGCAGTACTTC CASSFQFEQYF
- - 14 TRBJ1-1 TRBV7-6 TGTGCCAGCAGCTTCTCCGACGGAGGCTATGAAGCTTTCTTT CASSFSDGGYEAFF
- - 14 TRBJ2-7 TRBV2 TGTGCCAGCAGTGATGAGACAGATGACTACGAGCAGTACTTC CASSDETDDYEQYF
- - 15 TRBJ1-5 TRBV5-1 TGCGCCAGCAGCTTGGATGGGGGCGGCACTCAGCCCCAGCATTTT CASSLDGGGTQPQHF
- - 14 TRBJ1-3 TRBV14 TGTGCCAGCAGCCAGATCTCCGTCGGAAACACCATATATTTT CASSQISVGNTIYF
TRBD2 - 18 TRBJ2-1 TRBV7-6 TGTGCCAGCAGCTTAGCAGGGACTAGTAGGCCCCCTTACAATGAGCAGTTCTTC CASSLAGTSRPPYNEQFF
- - 14 TRBJ1-6 TRBV20-1 TGCAGTGCTTCATTGCAGCCAAATAATTCACCCCTCCACTTT CSASLQPNNSPLHF
TRBD1 - 15 TRBJ1-1 TRBV2 TGTGCCAGCAGTGAAAGTGGCAGGGGGGGCACTGAAGCTTTCTTT CASSESGRGGTEAFF
- - 13 TRBJ1-1 TRBV29-1 TGCAGCGTTGTGGTCAGACTTAACACTGAAGCTTTCTTT CSVVVRLNTEAFF
- once 13 TRBJ2-5 TRBV2 TGTGCCAGCAGTGGCGGGTTAGGGGAGACCCAGTACTTC CASSGGLGETQYF
- few 14 TRBJ1-6 TRBV10-3 TGTGCCACTAGCAGGCGAGAGGTCGATTCACCCCTCCACTTT CATSRREVDSPLHF
- once 14 TRBJ2-2 TRBV29-1 TGCAGCGTTGTCTCCGGGACCAACACCGGGGAGCTGTTTTTT CSVVSGTNTGELFF
TRBD1 few 13 TRBJ1-1 TRBV29-1 TGCAGCGCTTGGGACAGGGGGGAAACTGAAGCTTTCTTT CSAWDRGETEAFF
- once 12 TRBJ2-7 TRBV20-1 TGCAGTGCTAGATGGTCGGACTACGAGCAGTACTTC CSARWSDYEQYF
- - 13 TRBJ1-1 TRBV7-2 TGTGCCAGCAGCTTCTCAGTGAACACTGAAGCTTTCTTT CASSFSVNTEAFF
- - 15 TRBJ2-2 TRBV29-1 TGCAGCGTTGAAGATCCAGGGTGGGACACCGGGGAGCTGTTTTTT CSVEDPGWDTGELFF
- once 13 TRBJ2-1 TRBV11-2 TGTGCCAGCAGCTTGGGCGGGTACAATGAGCAGTTCTTC CASSLGGYNEQFF
TRBD1 - 13 TRBJ2-7 TRBV15 TGTGCCACCAGCACCAACAGGGGCTACGAGCAGTACTTC CATSTNRGYEQYF
- - 15 TRBJ1-1 TRBV29-1 TGCAGCGTTGAGGGGAAAGGGGGTGAGAACACTGAAGCTTTCTTT CSVEGKGGENTEAFF
- - 12 TRBJ1-1 TRBV25-1 TGTGCCAGCAGTGATTACTACACTGAAGCTTTCTTT CASSDYYTEAFF
- - 12 TRBJ2-2 TRBV7-7 TGTGCTAGCAGCTTAGACACCGGGGAGCTGTTTTTT CASSLDTGELFF